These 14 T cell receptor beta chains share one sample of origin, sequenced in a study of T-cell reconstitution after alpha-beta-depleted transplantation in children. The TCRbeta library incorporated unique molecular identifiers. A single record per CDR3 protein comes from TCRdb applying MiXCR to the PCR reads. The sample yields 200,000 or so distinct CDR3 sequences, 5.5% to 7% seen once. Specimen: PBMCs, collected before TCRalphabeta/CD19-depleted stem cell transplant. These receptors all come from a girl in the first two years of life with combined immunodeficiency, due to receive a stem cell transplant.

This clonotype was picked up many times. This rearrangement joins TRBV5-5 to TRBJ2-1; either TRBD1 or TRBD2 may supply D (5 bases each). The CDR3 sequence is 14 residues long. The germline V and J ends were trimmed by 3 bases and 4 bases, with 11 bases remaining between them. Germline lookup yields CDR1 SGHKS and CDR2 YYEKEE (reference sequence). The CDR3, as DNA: TGTGCCAGCAGCTCGGGACGGCTGTACAATGAGCAGTTCTTC. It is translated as CASSSGRLYNEQFF.

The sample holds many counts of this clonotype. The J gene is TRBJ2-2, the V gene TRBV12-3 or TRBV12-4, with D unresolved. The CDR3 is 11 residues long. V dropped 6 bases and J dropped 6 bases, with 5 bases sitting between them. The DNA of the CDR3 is TGTGCCAGCAGACTACCCGGGGAGCTGTTTTTT. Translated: CASRLPGELFF.

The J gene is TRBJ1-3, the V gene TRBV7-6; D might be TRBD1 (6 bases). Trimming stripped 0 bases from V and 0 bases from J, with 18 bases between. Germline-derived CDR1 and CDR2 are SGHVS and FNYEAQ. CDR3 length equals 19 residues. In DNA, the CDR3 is TGTGCCAGCAGCTTAGCTCCTATTTGGACAGCCCGCTCTGGAAACACCATATATTTT. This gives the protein CASSLAPIWTARSGNTIYF. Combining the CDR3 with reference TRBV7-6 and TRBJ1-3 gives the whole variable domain GAGVSQSPRYKVTKRGQDVALRCDPISGHVSLYWYRQALGQGPEFLTYFNYEAQQDKSGLPNDRFSAERPEGSISTLTIQRTEQRDSAMYRCASSLAPIWTARSGNTIYFGEGSWLTVV.

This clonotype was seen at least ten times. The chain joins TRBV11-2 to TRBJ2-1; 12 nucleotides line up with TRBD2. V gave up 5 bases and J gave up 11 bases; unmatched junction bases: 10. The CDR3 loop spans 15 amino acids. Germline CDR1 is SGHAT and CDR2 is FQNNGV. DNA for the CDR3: TGTGCCAGCAGCCCGTGGACTAGCGGGGCGGGAAAGCAGTTCTTC. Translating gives CASSPWTSGAGKQFF.

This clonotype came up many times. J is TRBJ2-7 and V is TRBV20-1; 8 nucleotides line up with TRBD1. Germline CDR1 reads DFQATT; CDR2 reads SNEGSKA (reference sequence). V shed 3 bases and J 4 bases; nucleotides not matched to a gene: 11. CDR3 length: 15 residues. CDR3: CSARRGVRGLYEQYF. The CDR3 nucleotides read TGCAGTGCTAGGAGGGGAGTCAGGGGGCTGTACGAGCAGTACTTC.

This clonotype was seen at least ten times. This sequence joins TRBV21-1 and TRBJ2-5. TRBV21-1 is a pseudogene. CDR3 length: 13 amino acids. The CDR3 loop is CASSRGYQETQYF. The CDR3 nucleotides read TGTGCCAGCAGCAGGGGATATCAAGAGACCCAGTACTTC.

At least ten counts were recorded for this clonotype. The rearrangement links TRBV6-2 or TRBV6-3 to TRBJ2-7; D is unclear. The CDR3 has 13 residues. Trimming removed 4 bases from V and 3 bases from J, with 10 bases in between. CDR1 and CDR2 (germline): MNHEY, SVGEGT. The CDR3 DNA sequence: TGTGCCAGCAGTTCCCCCATTGACTACGAGCAGTACTTC. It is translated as CASSSPIDYEQYF.

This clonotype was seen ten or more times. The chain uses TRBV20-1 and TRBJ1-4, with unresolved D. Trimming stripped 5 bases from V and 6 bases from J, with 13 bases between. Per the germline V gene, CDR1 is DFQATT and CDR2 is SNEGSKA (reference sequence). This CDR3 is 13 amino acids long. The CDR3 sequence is CSAPRRDDEKLFF. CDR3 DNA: TGCAGTGCTCCTCGGAGGGATGATGAAAAACTGTTTTTT.

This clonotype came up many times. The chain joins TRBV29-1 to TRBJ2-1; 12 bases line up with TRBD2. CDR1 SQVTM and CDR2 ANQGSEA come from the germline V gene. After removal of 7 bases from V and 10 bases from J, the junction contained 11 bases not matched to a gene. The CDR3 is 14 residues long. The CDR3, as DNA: TGCAGCGAAACCGGGACTAGCGGGCCTGGGGAGCAGTTCTTC. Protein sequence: CSETGTSGPGEQFF.

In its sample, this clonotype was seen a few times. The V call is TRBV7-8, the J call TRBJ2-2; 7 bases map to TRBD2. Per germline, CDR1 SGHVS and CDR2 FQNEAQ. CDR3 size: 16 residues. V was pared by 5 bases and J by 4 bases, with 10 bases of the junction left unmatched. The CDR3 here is CASSARGTTVTGELFF. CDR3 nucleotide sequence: TGTGCCAGCAGCGCCCGTGGGACTACAGTCACCGGGGAGCTGTTTTTT.

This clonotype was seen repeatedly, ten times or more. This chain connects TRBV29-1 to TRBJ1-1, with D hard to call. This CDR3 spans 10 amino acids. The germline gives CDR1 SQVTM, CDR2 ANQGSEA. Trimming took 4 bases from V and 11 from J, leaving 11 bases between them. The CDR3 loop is CSVVVGFAFF. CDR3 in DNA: TGCAGCGTTGTCGTGGGTTTCGCTTTCTTT.

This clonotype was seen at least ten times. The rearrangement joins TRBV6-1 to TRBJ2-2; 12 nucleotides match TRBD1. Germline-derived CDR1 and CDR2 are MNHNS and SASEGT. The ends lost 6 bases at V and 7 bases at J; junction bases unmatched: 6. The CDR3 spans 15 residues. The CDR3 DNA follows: TGTGCCAGCAGCGGGACAGGGGGCCCCTACGGGGAGCTGTTTTTT. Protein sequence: CASSGTGGPYGELFF.

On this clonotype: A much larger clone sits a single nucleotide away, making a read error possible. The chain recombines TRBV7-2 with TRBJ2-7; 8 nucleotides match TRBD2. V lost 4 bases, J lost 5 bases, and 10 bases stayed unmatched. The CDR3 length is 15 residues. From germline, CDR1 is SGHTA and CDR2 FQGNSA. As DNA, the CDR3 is TGTGCCAGCAGCTCAGCAGGTCGGGGGGGCCACGAGCAGTACTTC. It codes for CASSSAGRGGHEQYF.

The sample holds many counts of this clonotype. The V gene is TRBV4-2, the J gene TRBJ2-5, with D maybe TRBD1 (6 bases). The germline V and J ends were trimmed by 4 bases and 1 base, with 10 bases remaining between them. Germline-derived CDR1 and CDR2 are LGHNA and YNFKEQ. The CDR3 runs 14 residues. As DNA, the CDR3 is TGTGCCAGCAGCCCAGTGACAGGCCAAGAGACCCAGTACTTC. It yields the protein CASSPVTGQETQYF.